The present entry profiles one TCR beta chain with its context. Sequence at one end of the junction differs from germline and may be a read error. The sample carries other DNA sequences with the same CDR3. The data are from a study of control samples from healthy donors and cancer patients. This CDR3 comprises 14 residues. Germline V gives CDR1 SGDLS, CDR2 YYNGEE. Sequencing used immunoSEQ multiplex PCR; TCRdb keeps in-frame clones, though not all of them. Here the sample spans 12,000 or so clones, over 75% being singletons. The chain combines TRBV9 with TRBJ2-7; D is possibly TRBD2 (6 bases). The material sequenced was formalin-fixed, paraffin-embedded tissue. This clonotype was sampled from a male donor with melanoma. The CDR3 loop reads CASSGRLGLNEQYF. The CDR3 nucleotides are TGTGCCAGCAGTGGCCGACTAGGGCTTAACGAGCAGTATTTC.